This TCR beta chain was retrieved from a study of shared clonotypes between healthy human individuals. Study outcomes and limitations: The study found lower generation probabilities in non-shared clonotypes than in those shared by all four donors.

TCRdb's copy holds only in-frame clones and misses some; the assay was immunoSEQ multiplex PCR. The sample yields 2 million to 2.5 million clones, just over 90% seen once. The CDR3 runs to 18 residues. The ends lost 6 bases at V and 6 bases at J; junction bases unmatched: 18. Germline assignment: CDR1 ENHRY and CDR2 SYGVKD. Remarks on this clone: Its antigen is unknown.

This receptor was obtained from a man between 18 and 35 years old in good health. Some clones in this sample may be carry-over from other donors' samples. The sequencing input was naive CD4+ T cells from PBMCs. The subset denotes: CD45RA+ positively selected. The rearrangement uses TRBV10-3 and TRBJ2-1; 9 positions agree with TRBD1. The CDR3 is CAISRHYNRDRAPNEQFF. The DNA of the CDR3 is TGTGCCATCAGCCGACATTACAACCGGGACAGGGCCCCCAATGAGCAGTTCTTC.